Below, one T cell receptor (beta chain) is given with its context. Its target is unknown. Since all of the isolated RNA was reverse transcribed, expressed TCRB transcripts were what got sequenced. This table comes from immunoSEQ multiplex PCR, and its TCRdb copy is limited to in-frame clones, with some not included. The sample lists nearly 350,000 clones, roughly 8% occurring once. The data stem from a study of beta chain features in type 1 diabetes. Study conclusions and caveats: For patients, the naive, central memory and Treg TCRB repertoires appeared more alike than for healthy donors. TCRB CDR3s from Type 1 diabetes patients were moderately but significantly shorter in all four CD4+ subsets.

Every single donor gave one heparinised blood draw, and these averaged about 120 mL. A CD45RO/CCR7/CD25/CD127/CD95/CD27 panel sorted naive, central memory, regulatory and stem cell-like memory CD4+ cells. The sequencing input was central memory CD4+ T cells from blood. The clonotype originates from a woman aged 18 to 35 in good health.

CDR3 DNA sequence: TGTGCCAGCAGCTTGAGAGCCCCGAACACCGGGGAGCTGTTTTTT. Its translation: CASSLRAPNTGELFF. The chain joins TRBV7-2 to TRBJ2-2, with D hard to call. The CDR3 loop spans 15 amino acids. The ends were cut back, 3 bases at V and 0 bases at J, with 8 bases in the middle. Germline CDR1 is SGHTA and CDR2 is FQGNSA.